These 15 T cell receptor beta chains originate from one sample sequenced in a study of kidney transplant recipient with SARS-CoV-2 infection. One entry per CDR3 protein, called by TCRdb with MiXCR from the reads. The sample holds 250,000 or so distinct CDR3 sequences, about 30% seen once. The sequenced sample was a blood sample, obtained at baseline and between days 110 and 120 from a kidney transplant recipient. All receptors derive from a male patient in his 30s who had COVID-19 and was a kidney transplant recipient. Certain T cells may be donor cells from the graft.

This clonotype was seen more than once but under ten times. V and J are TRBV20-1 and TRBJ1-5; D is possibly TRBD1 (6 bases). Trimming stripped 0 bases from V and 5 bases from J, with 14 bases between. Per the germline V gene, CDR1 is DFQATT and CDR2 is SNEGSKA (reference sequence). This CDR3 is built from 15 residues. Here the CDR3 DNA reads TGCAGTGCTAGAGAAGGGGGTCCTCTTGATCAGCCCCAGCATTTT. As protein: CSAREGGPLDQPQHF.

This clonotype was counted many times. V usage is TRBV10-2 and J usage is TRBJ1-2, with D possibly TRBD1 on 5 matching bases. V was cut by 5 bases and J by 4 bases, with 23 bases left in between. This CDR3 region has 17 residues. Germline-derived CDR1 and CDR2 are WSHSY and SAAADI. For the CDR3, the DNA is TGCGCCAGCAGTTTGGGGCCCACTTCTAGAAAGACCTATGGCTACACCTTC. This encodes CASSLGPTSRKTYGYTF.

In regard to this clonotype: A much larger clone differs from this one at a single base, so this may be a read error. The V gene is TRBV28, the J gene TRBJ2-5; 11 nucleotides agree with TRBD2. The DNA end is more similar to TRBJ2-7, so the J call may be wrong. The V gene's germline CDR1 is MDHEN and CDR2 SYDVKM. The CDR3 covers 15 residues. For the CDR3, the DNA is TGTGCCAGCAGTGTACCTAGCGGGAGGATCTGCGAGCAGTACTTC. It specifies CASSVPSGRICEQYF.

Concerning this clonotype itself: This is likely an artifact of a read error, given a far larger clone one base away. The chain couples TRBV9 to TRBJ2-5; D uncertain. The CDR3 runs 13 residues. The germline V and J ends were trimmed by 3 bases and 11 bases, with 17 bases remaining between them. Germline-derived CDR1 and CDR2 are SGDLS and YYNGEE. The CDR3, as DNA: TGTGCCAGCAGCGGACTCCGGGCGTACGGGCAGTACTTC. Residues: CASSGLRAYGQYF.

This sequence joins TRBV10-3 and TRBJ2-3; the match to TRBD1 covers 8 bases. Trimming at V came to 4 bases and at J to 4 bases, leaving 10 bases not matched to a gene. Per germline, CDR1 ENHRY and CDR2 SYGVKD. The CDR3 loop spans 16 amino acids. The CDR3 DNA sequence: TGTGCCATCAGTGTGGGGGCAGGGGGCAAGGCAGATACGCAGTATTTT. This gives the protein CAISVGAGGKADTQYF.

Concerning this clonotype: With a much larger clone just one base away, this may be a read error. The DNA is left out, because the CDR3 cannot be placed on it with certainty; the CDR3 is given as TCRdb lists it. The genes are TRBV2 and TRBJ1-2. The germline V gene has CDR1 SNHLY and CDR2 FYNNEI. The CDR3 region is 11 residues in length, termini included. The CDR3 reads CATTENYGCTF.

This clonotype was recorded at least ten times. The rearrangement uses TRBV4-1 and TRBJ2-2; the D gene is possibly TRBD1 (6 bases). V lost 4 bases and J lost 8, with 11 bases in between. CDR1 is MGHRA, CDR2 YSYEKL, per germline. The CDR3 totals 13 residues. The CDR3 DNA sequence: TGCGCCAGCAGCCCTCAGGGGATGGGGGAGCTGTTTTTT. Amino acid sequence: CASSPQGMGELFF.

In its sample, this clonotype was seen a few times. The DNA of the CDR3 is TGTGCCAGCAGCTTCCAGGGCTGCGAGCAGTACTTC. It is translated as CASSFQGCEQYF. V and J are TRBV11-3 and TRBJ2-7, with D possibly matching TRBD1 (5 bases). Germline assignment: CDR1 SGHNT and CDR2 YENEEA. The CDR3 runs to 12 residues. V lost 3 bases, J lost 6 bases, and 9 bases lay in between.

About this clonotype: A much larger clone lies a single base off, so this may be a read error. The chain couples TRBV27 to TRBJ2-7; tentatively, D is TRBD2 (6 bases). Germline V gene data show CDR1 as MNHEY and CDR2 as SMNVEV (reference sequence). The CDR3 runs 16 residues. The CDR3 DNA sequence: TGTGCCAGCAGACCCCTTTGGGGGGAACGCTCCTACGGGCAGTACTTC. This translates into CASRPLWGERSYGQYF.

This clonotype was recorded many times. This chain joins TRBV7-9 and TRBJ1-1, with D uncertain. The CDR3 runs to 14 residues. The V and J ends lost 5 bases and 1 base respectively, with 11 bases between them. Germline V gene lookup returns CDR1 SEHNR and CDR2 FQNEAQ (reference sequence). The CDR3 protein is CASSPENRNTEAFF. CDR3 bases: TGTGCCAGCAGCCCAGAGAACCGGAACACTGAAGCTTTCTTT.

The chain is built from TRBV7-1 and TRBJ1-2; no clear D. TRBV7-1 is sorted into the ORF group, with uncertain function. This CDR3 spans 17 amino acids. V was pared by 5 bases and J by 4 bases, with 23 bases between. CDR3 DNA sequence: TGTGCCAGCAGCGGGCATGATCACGAGGGAAAGACCTATGGCTACACCTTC. It translates to CASSGHDHEGKTYGYTF.

About this clonotype: A much larger clone lies a single base off, so this may be a read error. The rearrangement uses TRBV11-2 and TRBJ1-2; D not resolved. CDR3 length: 15 amino acids. Germline V gene lookup returns CDR1 SGHAT and CDR2 FQNNGV. CDR3 sequence reads: CASNLMREANYGYTF. The CDR3 nucleotides are TGTGCCAGCAACTTAATGAGGGAAGCTAACTATGGCTACACCTTC.

Many counts were recorded for this clonotype. In nucleotides, the CDR3 is TGCGCCAGCAGTGATACGATCATGAACACTGAAGCTTTCTTT. Translating it yields CASSDTIMNTEAFF. The chain employs TRBV10-2 and TRBJ1-1, with D unresolved. The CDR3 loop spans 14 amino acids. The V and J ends lost 3 bases and 0 bases respectively, with 8 bases between them. Germline values: CDR1 WSHSY, CDR2 SAAADI.

Only a few counts were recorded for this clonotype. The chain links TRBV27 to TRBJ2-5; TRBD1 agrees at 8 bases. The CDR3 sequence is 14 residues long. J was trimmed by 0 bases and V by 4 bases; bases with no gene match: 1. Germline lookup yields CDR1 MNHEY and CDR2 SMNVEV (reference sequence). CDR3 sequence (DNA): TGTGCCAGCAGTTACAGGGGGGACCAAGAGACCCAGTACTTC. Translation gives CASSYRGDQETQYF.

Many counts were recorded for this clonotype. The gene calls are TRBV21-1 and TRBJ1-2. TRBV21-1 is designated a pseudogene. The CDR3 has 12 amino acids. Here the CDR3 reads CASSKVHYGYTF. The CDR3 coding sequence is TGTGCCAGCAGCAAAGTCCACTATGGCTACACCTTC.